This T cell receptor beta chain originates from a study of T cell changes during pregnancy in multiple sclerosis. TCRdb's table, derived via immunoSEQ multiplex PCR, lists solely in-frame clones and lacks some. The table lists tens of thousands of clones, around four fifths of them singletons. Germline CDR1 and CDR2: SGHTA and FQGNSA. V shed 2 bases and J shed 3 bases, with 7 bases lying between them. This CDR3 comprises 13 residues. The clonotype was recovered from a female donor in good health, enrolled as a control in a pregnancy study. The chain recombines TRBV7-2 with TRBJ1-1; D remains ambiguous. Material: CD8+ T cells from peripheral blood mononuclear cells, obtained in the first trimester of pregnancy. The chain's CDR3 is CASSLRDYTEAFF. Here the CDR3 DNA reads TGTGCCAGCAGCTTAAGAGATTACACTGAAGCTTTCTTT.